Detailed here is one T cell receptor beta chain. Antigen specificity is unknown. These data originate in a study of T cells in localized non-small cell lung cancer. Study findings and constraints: The study found T cell clonality highest in uninvolved adjacent lung, above tumor. Sequencing involved a lone tumor region, leaving heterogeneity possible.

Some clones are missing from TCRdb's copy, which holds only in-frame ones; the method was immunoSEQ multiplex PCR. Of about 26,000 clones in the sample, around 85% were seen once. V was clipped by 0 bases and J by 6 bases; unmatched bases: 7. CDR1 and CDR2 (germline): SGHTS, YDEGEE. CDR3 size: 15 residues. The sequencing used peripheral blood, collected before any cancer treatment. This sequence joins TRBV5-8 and TRBJ2-3, with TRBD2 matching over 7 bases. The source of this sequence is a female donor over 55 with stage II squamous cell lung carcinoma. Here the CDR3 reads CASSLEIAGGDTQYF. The CDR3 bases are TGTGCCAGCAGCTTGGAGATAGCGGGTGGTGATACGCAGTATTTT. The variable domain in full, with the rest retrieved from reference TRBV5-8 and TRBJ2-3, is EAGVTQSPTHLIKTRGQQATLRCSPISGHTSVYWYQQALGLGLQFLLWYDEGEERNRGNFPPRFSGRQFPNYSSELNVNALELEDSALYLCASSLEIAGGDTQYFGPGTRLTVL.